This T cell receptor (beta chain) originates from a study of beta chain features in type 1 diabetes. Across the study: No age, gender or cell yield differences were seen between patients and healthy donors. Across every sample, about 100 million sorted cells were examined in total.

Study observations and caveats: Shortening of TCRB CDR3s, moderate but significant, appeared in all four CD4+ subsets of Type 1 diabetes patients.

To note about this clone: Its cognate antigen is unknown.

The length of the CDR3 is 16 residues. In germline, CDR1 is MGHDK, CDR2 SYGVNS. V lost 3 bases, J lost 4 bases, and 15 bases lay in between. The investigators reverse transcribed all of the isolated RNA, so they sequenced expressed TCRB transcripts. Using immunoSEQ multiplex PCR, the repertoire was profiled, and TCRdb retains in-frame clones only, with some absent. The sample has around 690,000 clones, around 12% seen once. This chain links TRBV25-1 with TRBJ2-2; D gene ambiguous. Sample: naive CD4+ T cells from blood. The sequence came from a man between 25 and 39 years old with type 1 diabetes. CDR3 DNA sequence: TGTGCCAGCAGTGACTCGGGCAGACTGAGCACCGGGGAGCTGTTTTTT. Its protein product is CASSDSGRLSTGELFF.